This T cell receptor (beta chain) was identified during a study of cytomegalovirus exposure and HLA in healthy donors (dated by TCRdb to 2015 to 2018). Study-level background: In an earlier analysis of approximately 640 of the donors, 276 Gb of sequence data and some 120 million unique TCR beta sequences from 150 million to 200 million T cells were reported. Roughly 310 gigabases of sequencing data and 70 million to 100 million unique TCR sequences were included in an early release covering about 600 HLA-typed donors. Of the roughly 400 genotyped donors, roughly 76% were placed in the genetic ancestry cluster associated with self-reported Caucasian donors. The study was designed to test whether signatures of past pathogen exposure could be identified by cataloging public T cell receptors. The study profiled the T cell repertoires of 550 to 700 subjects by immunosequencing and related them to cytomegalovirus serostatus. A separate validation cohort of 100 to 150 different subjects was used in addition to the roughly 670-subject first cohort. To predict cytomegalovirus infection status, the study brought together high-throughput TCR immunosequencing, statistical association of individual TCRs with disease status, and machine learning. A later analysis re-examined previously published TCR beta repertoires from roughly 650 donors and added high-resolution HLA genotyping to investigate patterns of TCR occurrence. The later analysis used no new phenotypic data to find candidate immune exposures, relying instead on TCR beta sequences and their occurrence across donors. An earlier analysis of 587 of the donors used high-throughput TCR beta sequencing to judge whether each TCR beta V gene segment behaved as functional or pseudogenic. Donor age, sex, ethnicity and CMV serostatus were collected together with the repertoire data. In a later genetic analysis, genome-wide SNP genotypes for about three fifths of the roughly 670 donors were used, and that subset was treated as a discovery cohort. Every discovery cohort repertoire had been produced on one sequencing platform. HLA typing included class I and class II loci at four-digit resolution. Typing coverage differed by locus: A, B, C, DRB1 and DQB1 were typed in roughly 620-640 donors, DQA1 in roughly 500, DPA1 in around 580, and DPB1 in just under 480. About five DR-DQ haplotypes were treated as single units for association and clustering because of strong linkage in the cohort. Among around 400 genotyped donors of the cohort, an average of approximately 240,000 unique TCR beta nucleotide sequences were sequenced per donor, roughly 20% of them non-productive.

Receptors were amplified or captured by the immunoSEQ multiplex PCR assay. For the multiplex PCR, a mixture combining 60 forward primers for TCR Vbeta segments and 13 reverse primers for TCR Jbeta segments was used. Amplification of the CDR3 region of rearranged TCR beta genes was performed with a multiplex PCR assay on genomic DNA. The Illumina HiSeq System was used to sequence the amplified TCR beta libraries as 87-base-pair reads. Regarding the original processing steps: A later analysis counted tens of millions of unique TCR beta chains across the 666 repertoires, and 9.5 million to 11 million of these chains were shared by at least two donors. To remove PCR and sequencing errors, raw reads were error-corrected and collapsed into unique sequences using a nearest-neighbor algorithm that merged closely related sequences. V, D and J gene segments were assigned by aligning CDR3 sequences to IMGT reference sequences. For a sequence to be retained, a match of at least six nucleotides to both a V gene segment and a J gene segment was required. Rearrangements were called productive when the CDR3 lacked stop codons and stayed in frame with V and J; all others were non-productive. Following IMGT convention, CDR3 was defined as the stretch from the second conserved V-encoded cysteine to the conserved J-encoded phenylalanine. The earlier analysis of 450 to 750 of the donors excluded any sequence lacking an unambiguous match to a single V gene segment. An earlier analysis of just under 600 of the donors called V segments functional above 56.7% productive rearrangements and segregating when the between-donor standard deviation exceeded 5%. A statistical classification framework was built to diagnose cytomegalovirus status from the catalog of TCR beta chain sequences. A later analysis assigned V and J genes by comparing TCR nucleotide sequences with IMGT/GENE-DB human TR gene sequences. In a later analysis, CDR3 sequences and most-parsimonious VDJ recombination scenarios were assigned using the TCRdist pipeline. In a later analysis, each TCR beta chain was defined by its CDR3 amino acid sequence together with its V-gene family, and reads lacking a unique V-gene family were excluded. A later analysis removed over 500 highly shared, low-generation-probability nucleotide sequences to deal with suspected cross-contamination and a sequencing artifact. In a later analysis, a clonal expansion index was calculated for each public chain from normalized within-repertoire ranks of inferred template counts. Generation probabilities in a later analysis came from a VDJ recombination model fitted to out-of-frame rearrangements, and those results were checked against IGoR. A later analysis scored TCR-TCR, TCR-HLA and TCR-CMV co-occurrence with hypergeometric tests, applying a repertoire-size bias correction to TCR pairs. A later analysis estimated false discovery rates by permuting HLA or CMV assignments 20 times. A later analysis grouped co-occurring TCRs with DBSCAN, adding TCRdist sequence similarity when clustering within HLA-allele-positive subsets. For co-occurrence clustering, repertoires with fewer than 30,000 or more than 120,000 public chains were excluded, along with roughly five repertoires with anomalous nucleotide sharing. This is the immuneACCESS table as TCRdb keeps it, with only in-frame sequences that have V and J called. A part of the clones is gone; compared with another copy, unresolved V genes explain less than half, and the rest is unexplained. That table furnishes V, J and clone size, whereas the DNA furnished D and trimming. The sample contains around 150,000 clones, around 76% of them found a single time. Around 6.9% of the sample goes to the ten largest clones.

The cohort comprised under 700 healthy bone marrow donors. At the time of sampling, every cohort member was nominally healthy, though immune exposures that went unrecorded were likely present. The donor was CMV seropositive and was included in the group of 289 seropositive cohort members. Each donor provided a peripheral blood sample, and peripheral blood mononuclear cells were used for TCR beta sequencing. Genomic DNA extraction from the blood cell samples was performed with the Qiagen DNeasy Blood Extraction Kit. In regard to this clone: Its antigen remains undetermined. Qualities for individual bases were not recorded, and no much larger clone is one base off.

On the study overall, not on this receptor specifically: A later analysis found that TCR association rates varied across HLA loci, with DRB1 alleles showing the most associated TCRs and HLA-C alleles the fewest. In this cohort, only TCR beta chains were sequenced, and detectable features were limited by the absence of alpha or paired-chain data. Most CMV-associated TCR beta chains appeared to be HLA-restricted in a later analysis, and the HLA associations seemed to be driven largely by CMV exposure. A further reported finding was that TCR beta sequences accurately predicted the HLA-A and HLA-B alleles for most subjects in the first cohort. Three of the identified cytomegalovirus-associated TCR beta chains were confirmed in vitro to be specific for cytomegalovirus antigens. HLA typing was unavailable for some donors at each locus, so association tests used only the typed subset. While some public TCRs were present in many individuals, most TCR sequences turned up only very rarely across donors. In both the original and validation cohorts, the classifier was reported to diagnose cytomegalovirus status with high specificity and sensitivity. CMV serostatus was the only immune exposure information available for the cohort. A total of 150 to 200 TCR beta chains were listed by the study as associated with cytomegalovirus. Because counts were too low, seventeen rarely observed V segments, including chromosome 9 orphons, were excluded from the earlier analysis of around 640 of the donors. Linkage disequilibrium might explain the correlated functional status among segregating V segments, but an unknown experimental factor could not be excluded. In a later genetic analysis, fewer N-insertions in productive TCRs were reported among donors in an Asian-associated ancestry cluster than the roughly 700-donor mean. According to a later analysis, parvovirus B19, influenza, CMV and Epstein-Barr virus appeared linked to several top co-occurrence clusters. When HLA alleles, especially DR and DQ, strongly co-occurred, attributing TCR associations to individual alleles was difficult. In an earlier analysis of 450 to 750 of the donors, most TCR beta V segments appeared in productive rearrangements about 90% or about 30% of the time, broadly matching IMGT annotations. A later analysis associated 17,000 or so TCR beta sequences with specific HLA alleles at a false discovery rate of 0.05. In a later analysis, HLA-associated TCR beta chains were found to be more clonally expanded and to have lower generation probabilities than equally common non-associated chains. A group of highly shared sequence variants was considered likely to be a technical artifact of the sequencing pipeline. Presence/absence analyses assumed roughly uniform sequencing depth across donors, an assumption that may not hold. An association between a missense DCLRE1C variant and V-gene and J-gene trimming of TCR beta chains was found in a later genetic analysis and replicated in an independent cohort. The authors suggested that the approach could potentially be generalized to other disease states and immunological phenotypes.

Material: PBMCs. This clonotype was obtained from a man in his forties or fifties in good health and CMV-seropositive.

The DNA reads TGTGCCAGCAAGGCAGGACAGGGATTGTCAGATACGCAGTATTTT. Its protein reads: CASKAGQGLSDTQYF. The rearranged segments are TRBV19 and TRBJ2-3, and 8 junctional nucleotides match TRBD1. The CDR3 starts with the cysteine, ends with the phenylalanine, and has 15 residues. Of the read, only the CDR3 DNA is kept; its 45 bases are in frame from base 1. Relative to germline, V is missing 9 bases and J is missing 4 bases, with 12 bases of the junction outside any gene match. CDR1 LNHDA and CDR2 SQIVND are derived from the germline V gene (reference sequence). With the rest looked up from the reference TRBV19 and TRBJ2-3 genes rather than sequenced, the full variable domain is DGGITQSPKYLFRKEGQNVTLSCEQNLNHDAMYWYRQDPGQGLRLIYYSQIVNDFQKGDIAEGYSVSREKKESFPLTVTSAQKNPTAFYLCASKAGQGLSDTQYFGPGTRLTVL.